Following are 30 T cell receptor beta chains from one sample sequenced in a study of cytomegalovirus exposure and HLA in healthy donors. PCR was performed using 60 Vbeta and 13 Jbeta primers. The data were produced by immunoSEQ multiplex PCR, yet TCRdb's version contains in-frame clones alone and is incomplete. The data hold under 45,000 clones, with almost 70% observed a single time. Sequencing input: PBMCs. All receptors derive from a man aged 30 to 39 in good health and CMV-seronegative.

The chain links TRBV4-3 to TRBJ1-4, with no clear D. Trimming took 2 bases from V and 5 from J, leaving 15 bases between them. This CDR3 is 16 amino acids long. The V gene's germline CDR1 is LGHNA and CDR2 YSLEER. The CDR3 region has the DNA TGCGCCAGCAGCCAATCCCAACAGACGAAGAATGAAAAACTGTTTTTT. Translation: CASSQSQQTKNEKLFF.

This chain uses TRBV28 with TRBJ2-1; 9 nucleotides agree with TRBD1. The CDR3 extends over 15 amino acids. The V and J ends lost 6 bases and 6 bases, in that order; junction bases with no gene match: 9. Germline V CDR1 and CDR2: MDHEN, SYDVKM. CDR3 nucleotide sequence: TGTGCCAGCAGGGTAGGGACAGGGTTTATCAATGAGCAGTTCTTC. This gives the protein CASRVGTGFINEQFF. Variable domain in full (rest from reference TRBV28 and TRBJ2-1): DVKVTQSSRYLVKRTGEKVFLECVQDMDHENMFWYRQDPGLGLRLIYFSYDVKMKEKGDIPEGYSVSREKKERFSLILESASTNQTSMYLCASRVGTGFINEQFFGPGTRLTVL.

This chain uses TRBV29-1 with TRBJ1-1; TRBD1 aligns across 9 bases. V dropped 4 bases and J dropped 12; count of bases not matched to a gene: 12. The CDR3 is 13 amino acids. Germline loops: CDR1 SQVTM, CDR2 ANQGSEA. CDR3 sequence: CSVGGFGQGLTFF. CDR3 DNA: TGCAGCGTTGGTGGTTTTGGACAGGGGCTGACTTTCTTT.

This clone showed up just a few times. The rearrangement uses TRBV28 and TRBJ2-5; 7 bases map to TRBD2. Germline V gene lookup returns CDR1 MDHEN and CDR2 SYDVKM. Losses at the gene ends were 4 bases for V and 4 bases for J; bases not matched to a gene: 3. The CDR3 is 13 residues long. The chain's CDR3 is CASSWTRPETQYF. CDR3 nucleotide sequence: TGTGCCAGCAGTTGGACTAGGCCAGAGACCCAGTACTTC. The full variable domain, rest sourced from reference TRBV28 and TRBJ2-5, is DVKVTQSSRYLVKRTGEKVFLECVQDMDHENMFWYRQDPGLGLRLIYFSYDVKMKEKGDIPEGYSVSREKKERFSLILESASTNQTSMYLCASSWTRPETQYFGPGTRLLVL.

This clone was seen more than once but under ten times. The rearrangement uses TRBV6-5 and TRBJ2-1; 12 nucleotides line up with TRBD2. This CDR3 has 15 residues. The V gene's germline CDR1 is MNHEY and CDR2 SVGAGI. V lost 5 bases to trimming and J lost 10 bases; unmatched junction nucleotides: 9. The CDR3 bases are TGTGCCAGCAGTCGACTAGCGGGAGCGGATACGGAGCAGTTCTTC. This codes for CASSRLAGADTEQFF.

The chain carries TRBV13 and TRBJ1-2, with D tentatively TRBD1 (6 bases). V lost 5 bases, J lost 4 bases, and 14 bases lay in between. This CDR3 contains 14 residues. Per germline, CDR1 PRHDT and CDR2 FYEKMQ (reference sequence). In nucleotides, the CDR3 is TGTGCCAGCAGCCCCTCGGACAGATTCTATGGCTACACCTTC. It yields the protein CASSPSDRFYGYTF.

The V call is TRBV28, the J call TRBJ1-2; D is perhaps TRBD1 (6 bases). CDR1 is MDHEN, CDR2 SYDVKM, per germline. The CDR3 consists of 14 residues. V was trimmed by 7 bases and J by 4 bases, leaving 16 bases between them. The CDR3 DNA sequence: TGTGCCAGCACAAGACAGGCCTTCGGCTATGGCTACACCTTC. This encodes CASTRQAFGYGYTF.

The rearrangement links TRBV6-5 to TRBJ2-7, with D possibly being TRBD2 (6 bases). CDR1 MNHEY and CDR2 SVGAGI come from the germline V gene. There are 14 residues in the CDR3. Trimming stripped 2 bases from V and 5 bases from J, with 13 bases between. The CDR3 region has the DNA TGTGCCAGCAGTTACGGGGGGAAGGGGAACGAGCAGTACTTC. Its protein product is CASSYGGKGNEQYF.

The gene calls are TRBV28 and TRBJ1-1; TRBD1 aligns across 7 bases. Unmatched junction bases numbered 2, after V lost 6 bases and J lost 4 bases. The CDR3 contains 12 residues. Per the germline V gene, CDR1 is MDHEN and CDR2 is SYDVKM. CDR3 sequence (DNA): TGTGCCAGCAGCACAGGGGCCACTGAAGCTTTCTTT. Residues: CASSTGATEAFF.

This clone has more than one count but fewer than ten. V and J are TRBV4-1 and TRBJ1-1, with D possibly being TRBD1 (6 bases). Trimming cost V 0 bases and J 0 bases, with 8 bases left between them. The length of the CDR3 is 15 residues. CDR1 is MGHRA and CDR2 is YSYEKL in the germline V gene. The CDR3 bases are TGCGCCAGCAGCCAAGAGAGGACAGTGAACACTGAAGCTTTCTTT. It encodes CASSQERTVNTEAFF.

This clone has just a few counts. At one end, the junction sequence differs from germline, possibly due to a read error. The rearrangement uses TRBV18 and TRBJ1-4, with D unclear. Germline CDR1 and CDR2: KGHSH and LQKENI. The CDR3 consists of 14 residues. The CDR3 protein is CASSPGDYGEQLFF. The CDR3 DNA reads TGTGCCAGCTCACCAGGAGACTATGGTGAACAACTGTTTTTT. The full variable domain, in which reference TRBV18 and TRBJ1-4 provide the parts outside the CDR3, is NAGVMQNPRHLVRRRGQEARLRCSPMKGHSHVYWYRQLPEEGLKFMVYLQKENIIDESGMPKERFSAEFPKEGPSILRIQQVVRGDSAAYFCASSPGDYGEQLFFGSGTQLSVL.

This clone was seen just once. The V and J genes are TRBV14 and TRBJ1-1; D is unresolved. Per the germline V gene, CDR1 is SGHDN and CDR2 is FVKESK. This CDR3 has 13 amino acids. V lost 3 bases and J lost 1, with 6 bases in between. CDR3 sequence (DNA): TGTGCCAGCAGCCAGCAGGCGAACACTGAAGCTTTCTTT. Its protein product is CASSQQANTEAFF. Supplemented by reference TRBV14 and TRBJ1-1, the full variable domain reads EAGVTQFPSHSVIEKGQTVTLRCDPISGHDNLYWYRRVMGKEIKFLLHFVKESKQDESGMPNNRFLAERTGGTYSTLKVQPAELEDSGVYFCASSQQANTEAFFGQGTRLTVV.

The chain links TRBV28 to TRBJ2-7, with 9 bases fitting TRBD1. Germline V gene lookup returns CDR1 MDHEN and CDR2 SYDVKM. V trimming: 6 bases; J trimming: 5 bases; junction bases outside the gene matches: 8. This CDR3 spans 14 amino acids. CDR3 region: CASSSGTGRHEQYF. The CDR3 nucleotides are TGTGCCAGCAGCTCCGGGACAGGGAGGCACGAGCAGTACTTC.

The chain joins TRBV9 to TRBJ1-4, with 7 bases lining up with TRBD1. The germline gives CDR1 SGDLS, CDR2 YYNGEE. The CDR3 runs 14 residues. V dropped 3 bases and J dropped 10; count of bases not matched to a gene: 9. The CDR3 loop is CASSERTGPGKLFF. CDR3 DNA: TGTGCCAGCAGCGAGCGGACAGGCCCAGGAAAACTGTTTTTT.

This clone was observed a handful of times. This chain connects TRBV14 to TRBJ1-2; maybe TRBD1 (6 bases). The V end was cut by 6 bases, the J end by 4 bases, with 15 bases between. Germline V CDR1 and CDR2: SGHDN, FVKESK. The CDR3 runs 14 residues. The CDR3 DNA is TGTGCCAGCAGTCCAGGGACATCCCTCTATGGCTACACCTTC. Amino acid sequence: CASSPGTSLYGYTF.

This clone has just one count. The chain recombines TRBV19 with TRBJ1-6, with D unresolved. This CDR3 has 14 amino acids. Between the trimmed V and J ends, which lost 5 bases and 6 bases, there was a span of 11 bases. CDR1 and CDR2 (germline): LNHDA, SQIVND (reference sequence). The CDR3 is CASSFREGNSPLHF. CDR3 DNA: TGTGCCAGTAGTTTTCGTGAGGGTAATTCACCCCTCCACTTT.

This clone has a handful of counts. The chain recombines TRBV2 with TRBJ2-2; possible D gene TRBD2, 6 bases. Germline V gene sequence: CDR1 SNHLY, CDR2 FYNNEI. V lost 8 bases and J lost 3, with 16 bases in between. CDR3 size: 15 residues. The CDR3 sequence: CASDRDSFYTGELFF. CDR3 coding DNA: TGTGCCAGCGACCGGGACTCCTTCTACACCGGGGAGCTGTTTTTT.

This chain joins TRBV4-1 and TRBJ2-7; possibly TRBD1 for D (7 bases). Germline CDR1 reads MGHRA; CDR2 reads YSYEKL. V was trimmed by 4 bases and J by 0 bases, leaving 10 bases between them. There are 14 residues in the CDR3. CDR3 DNA sequence: TGCGCCAGCAGCCGCGGGGACAGCTCCTACGAGCAGTACTTC. This translates into CASSRGDSSYEQYF.

This chain uses TRBV29-1 with TRBJ2-4, with 16 bases identical to TRBD2. The J segment lost 1 base and the V segment lost 4 bases, leaving 7 bases of the junction unmatched. CDR3 length equals 18 residues. CDR1 and CDR2 (germline): SQVTM, ANQGSEA. CDR3 sequence reads: CSVGALGLAGGAKNIQYF. The DNA for the CDR3 is TGCAGCGTTGGGGCCTTGGGACTAGCGGGAGGGGCCAAAAACATTCAGTACTTC.

The gene calls are TRBV29-1 and TRBJ2-5, with 7 bases identical to TRBD1. The CDR3 has 13 amino acids. The J segment lost 4 bases and the V segment lost 2 bases, leaving 4 bases of the junction unmatched. Germline loops: CDR1 SQVTM, CDR2 ANQGSEA. The CDR3: CSVEPGQRETQYF. In DNA, the CDR3 is TGCAGCGTTGAACCGGGACAGCGAGAGACCCAGTACTTC.

V is TRBV15 and J is TRBJ2-7; the match to TRBD1 covers 8 bases. The CDR3 length is 14 residues. Germline V gene lookup returns CDR1 LNHNV and CDR2 YYDKDF (reference sequence). The junction had 8 bases not matched to a gene; V was cut back by 6 bases and J by 4 bases. The CDR3 nucleotides are TGTGCCACCAGAGCCGGGACAGGCGGGTACGAGCAGTACTTC. Its translation is CATRAGTGGYEQYF.

This chain links TRBV5-1 with TRBJ1-6, with 7 bases identical to TRBD1. After removal of 1 base from V and 9 bases from J, the junction contained 7 bases not matched to a gene. The germline V gene has CDR1 SGHRS and CDR2 YFSETQ. The CDR3 extends over 15 amino acids. The CDR3: CASSLQGGEGSPLHF. For the CDR3, the DNA is TGCGCCAGCAGCTTGCAGGGGGGAGAAGGTTCACCCCTCCACTTT.

V and J are TRBV28 and TRBJ1-2; 8 nucleotides match TRBD1. CDR3 length: 15 amino acids. CDR1 is MDHEN, CDR2 SYDVKM, per germline. With V trimmed by 4 bases and J by 7 bases, 11 bases remained unmatched. CDR3 in amino acids: CASSSLRTGIFGYTF. DNA for the CDR3: TGTGCCAGCAGTTCCCTGCGGACAGGGATTTTTGGCTACACCTTC.

Only one count was recorded for this clone. V and J are TRBV11-2 and TRBJ2-1; 12 bases are shared with TRBD2. The germline CDR1 and CDR2 sequences are SGHAT and FQNNGV. The CDR3 is 16 residues long. V lost 5 bases to trimming and J lost 5 bases; unmatched junction nucleotides: 7. The DNA for the CDR3 is TGTGCCAGCAGCAAACGGGGACTAGCGGGTGACAATGAGCAGTTCTTC. Translated: CASSKRGLAGDNEQFF.

This chain connects TRBV7-2 to TRBJ1-5; 9 bases agree with TRBD1. Trimming at V came to 5 bases and at J to 7 bases, leaving 6 bases not matched to a gene. Looked up from germline, CDR1 is SGHTA and CDR2 is FQGNSA. The CDR3 is 14 residues long. CDR3 nucleotides: TGTGCCAGCAGCCCGGGACAGGGAAGGCAGCCCCAGCATTTT. Translated: CASSPGQGRQPQHF.

The V and J genes are TRBV28 and TRBJ2-7; D perhaps matches TRBD2 (6 bases). Germline V CDR1 and CDR2: MDHEN, SYDVKM. Trimming cost V 5 bases and J 6 bases, with 23 bases left between them. The CDR3 runs 16 residues. As DNA, the CDR3 is TGTGCCAGCAGTCAGGCGGGTGGCGGGGCCTTCACCGAGCAGTACTTC. Translated, it gives CASSQAGGGAFTEQYF.

The CDR3 here is CASSLGTVDTGELFF. The CDR3 region has the DNA TGTGCCAGCAGCCTCGGTACTGTAGACACCGGGGAGCTGTTTTTT. The gene calls are TRBV4-2 and TRBJ2-2; D remains unclear. The CDR3 length is 15 residues. Between the trimmed V and J ends, which lost 4 bases and 3 bases, there was a span of 12 bases. CDR1 is LGHNA and CDR2 is YNFKEQ in the germline V gene.

The CDR3 coding sequence is TGTGCCAGCAGTGAAAGAGGCCTTCTGGATGAGCAGTTCTTC. Its protein is CASSERGLLDEQFF. This chain connects TRBV6-1 to TRBJ2-1; no definite D call. This CDR3 is 14 amino acids long. Germline CDR1 is MNHNS and CDR2 is SASEGT. V lost 2 bases and J lost 8, with 13 bases in between.

The chain is built from TRBV5-4 and TRBJ1-1; unclear D gene. The CDR3 covers 12 residues. From germline, CDR1 is SGHNT and CDR2 YYREEE (reference sequence). V lost 4 bases and J lost 3, with 7 bases in between. The CDR3 DNA reads as TGTGCCAGCAGCGGCAGTTACACTGAAGCTTTCTTT. Its protein is CASSGSYTEAFF.

This clone was seen more than once but under ten times. The CDR3 bases are TGTGCCAGCAGTCAGCTAGCGGGGGAGAGAGATACGCAGTATTTT. Protein sequence: CASSQLAGERDTQYF. The chain carries TRBV6-1 and TRBJ2-3; TRBD2 matches 10 bases. The CDR3 length is 15 residues. Germline trimming cut 5 bases from V and 5 bases from J; bases unmatched to any gene: 7. Looked up from germline, CDR1 is MNHNS and CDR2 is SASEGT.